A single sample gave rise to the 8 T cell receptor beta chains below, sequenced in a study of blood T cell repertoires in COVID-19. Only in-frame clones appear in the TCRdb table, and some are missing; sequencing was by immunoSEQ multiplex PCR. The sample lists fewer than 350,000 clones; 70% to 90% were seen once. The sample consisted of peripheral blood. These receptors all stem from a woman in her twenties or thirties who had recovered from COVID-19.

The chain combines TRBV24-1 with TRBJ1-4; D gene unclear. V was cut by 9 bases and J by 10 bases, with 11 bases left in between. CDR1 and CDR2 from the germline V gene are KGHDR and SFDVKD. The CDR3 contains 11 residues. The DNA of the CDR3 is TGTGCCACCGAAGAGGGCGGAAAACTGTTTTTT. Amino acids: CATEEGGKLFF.

V and J are TRBV3-1 (or the pseudogene TRBV3-2) and TRBJ2-2, with a tentative D call TRBD2 (7 bases). The V end was cut by 5 bases, the J end by 7 bases, with 11 bases between. The CDR3 is made up of 13 amino acids. Germline V CDR1 and CDR2: LGHDT, YNNKEL (reference sequence). DNA of the CDR3: TGTGCCAGCAGCGAAGGGGGGGTCGGGGAGCTGTTTTTT. This gives the protein CASSEGGVGELFF.

This rearrangement joins TRBV7-8 to TRBJ2-7; TRBD2 matches 11 bases. CDR1 and CDR2 from the germline V gene are SGHVS and FQNEAQ. The trim removed 3 bases at V and 2 bases at J, leaving 3 bases unmatched. The CDR3 length is 15 residues. DNA of the CDR3: TGTGCCAGCAGCTTTAGGGGACTAGCGGCCTACGAGCAGTACTTC. Translated: CASSFRGLAAYEQYF.

This clone came up a few times. V is TRBV20-1 and J is TRBJ1-2; D is ambiguous. V was shortened by 3 bases and J by 4 bases, with 12 bases between the two germline ends. CDR3 size: 13 residues. The V gene's germline CDR1 is DFQATT and CDR2 SNEGSKA (reference sequence). CDR3 DNA sequence: TGCAGTGCTAGTCCCCAGGAGGGCTATGGCTACACCTTC. Translated, it gives CSASPQEGYGYTF.

The chain carries TRBV28 and TRBJ2-7; D remains ambiguous. The CDR3 is 13 residues long. V dropped 7 bases and J dropped 3 bases, with 13 bases sitting between them. CDR1 and CDR2 from the germline V gene are MDHEN and SYDVKM. The CDR3 nucleotides read TGTGCCAGCACTTGGGCAGTTAACTACGAGCAGTACTTC. This codes for CASTWAVNYEQYF.

This chain links TRBV15 with TRBJ2-5, with D unclear. V lost 1 base and J lost 1, with 7 bases in between. This CDR3 comprises 14 residues. Germline values: CDR1 LNHNV, CDR2 YYDKDF (reference sequence). In DNA form, the CDR3 reads TGTGCCACCAGCAGAGGCCCGGGCCAAGAGACCCAGTACTTC. Protein sequence: CATSRGPGQETQYF.

This chain connects TRBV30 to TRBJ1-2; no reliable D call. The germline CDR1 and CDR2 sequences are GTSNPN and SVGIG (reference sequence). V was shortened by 1 base and J by 0 bases, with 6 bases between the two germline ends. CDR3 length equals 13 residues. The CDR3 nucleotides are TGTGCCTGGAGTGGTGGGCCTAACTATGGCTACACCTTC. Translating it yields CAWSGGPNYGYTF.

In DNA, the CDR3 is TGTGCCAGCAGCGGGGGACTCGGAGACGGGGCCTACGAGCAGTACTTC. Translation gives CASSGGLGDGAYEQYF. The chain is built from TRBV7-9 and TRBJ2-7; the D gene is possibly TRBD2 (6 bases). CDR3 length: 16 amino acids. V lost 5 bases and J 2 bases, leaving 19 bases between the germline ends. Germline V gene sequence: CDR1 SEHNR, CDR2 FQNEAQ (reference sequence).